This TCR beta chain derives from a study of T cells in Graves' hyperthyroidism and ophthalmopathy. Patients were excluded for uncontrolled infection, other autoimmune disease, pregnancy or lactation. TCR beta CDR3 sequences were amplified from RNA transcripts. In the first-round RT-PCR of the TCR CDR3, the HTBI primer set was used. Each CDR3 protein gets one entry after TCRdb re-called the multiplex PCR reads with MiXCR. The profile shows roughly 550,000 distinct CDR3 sequences, 16% of them singletons. Trimming took off 5 bases at V and 0 bases at J, with 8 bases between the two ends. The CDR3 sequence is 14 residues long. Germline-derived CDR1 and CDR2 are SGHTA and FQGNSA. This clonotype has at least ten counts. Its antigen is not identified. Study results and limitations: Ophthalmopathy was distinguished from stable hyperthyroidism by 13 V-J signatures.

Material for sequencing was blood. This clonotype was sampled from a woman in her 30s with Graves' ophthalmopathy. The chain employs TRBV7-2 and TRBJ2-1, with no clear D. CDR3 sequence (DNA): TGTGCCAGCAGCCGACCGGTCTCCTACAATGAGCAGTTCTTC. This sequence encodes CASSRPVSYNEQFF.